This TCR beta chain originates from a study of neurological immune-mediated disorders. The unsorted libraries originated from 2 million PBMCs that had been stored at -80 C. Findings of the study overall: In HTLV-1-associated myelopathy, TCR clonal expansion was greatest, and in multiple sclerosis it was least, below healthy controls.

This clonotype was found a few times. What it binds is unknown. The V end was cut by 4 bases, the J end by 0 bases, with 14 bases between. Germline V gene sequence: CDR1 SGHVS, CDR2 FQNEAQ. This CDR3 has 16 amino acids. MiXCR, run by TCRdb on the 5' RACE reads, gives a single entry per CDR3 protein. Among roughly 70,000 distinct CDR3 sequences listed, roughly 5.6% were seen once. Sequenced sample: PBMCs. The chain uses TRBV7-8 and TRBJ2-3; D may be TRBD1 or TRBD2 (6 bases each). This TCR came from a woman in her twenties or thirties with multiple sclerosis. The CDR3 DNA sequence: TGTGCCAGCAGCTACGGGGGCGCAGTTAGCACAGATACGCAGTATTTT. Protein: CASSYGGAVSTDTQYF.